Included here is one T cell receptor beta chain sequence, with context. Its recognized antigen is unknown. Base qualities are missing; no much larger clone stands one base away. Whole blood was collected in K2EDTA tubes by collaborating institutions according to the institutions' own protocols. For TCRbeta analysis, collaborators shipped samples as frozen whole blood, isolated PBMCs, or DNA extracted from either of those sample types. The immunoSEQ Assay, a bias-controlled multiplex PCR, was used to amplify TCRbeta CDR3 regions from genomic DNA. From the authors' description of their analysis: Within the assay, amplification of reference gene primers was used to estimate how many nucleated cells each sample contained. To quantify the absolute abundance of each unique TCRbeta CDR3 rearrangement, sequence reads were collapsed and filtered. For each sample, productive Simpson clonality was calculated as the square root of Simpson's diversity index across productive rearrangements. TCRdb's version of the immuneACCESS table is confined to in-frame rearrangements and falls short of the full clone set. An unresolved V gene accounts for under half of the shortfall where checked; the remainder is of unknown origin. Clone size and V and J calls were adopted from that table, with D and trimming inferred from the DNA. Present in this sample are tens of thousands of clones, 87% of which were seen just once. The top ten constitute about a sixth of the sample.

As encoded in the germline V gene, CDR1 is MNHEY while CDR2 is SVGAGI. Taken from cysteine to phenylalanine, the CDR3 has 15 residues. The kept DNA is CDR3 alone, 45 bases in frame from the first base. The germline V and J ends show losses of 4 bases and 0 bases respectively, and no gene match explains 6 bases of the junction. This entry is derived from a study of blood T cell repertoires in COVID-19 (TCRdb year 2020). In terms of the full investigation: Samples covering the acute and convalescent phases of COVID-19 were provided by collaborators in the United States, Italy and Spain. The samples were drawn from the first 160 participants of the ongoing ImmuneRACE study and from over 950 subjects provided by 6 global collaborators. A freely available public database, intended as a resource for researchers studying the immune response to SARS-CoV-2, is where the repertoires were released. Where available, HLA class I and class II types were obtained from metadata supplied by the sample provider rather than from assay-based typing. The material from the prospective study consisted of cDNA or gDNA derived from T cells, B-cell-depleted T cells, or PBMCs. Sample metadata almost always included a de-identified subject ID, COVID-19 status, age in years and sex. Subjects who had been exposed to COVID-19, were actively infected with it, or had recovered from it provided the deeply sampled blood TCRbeta repertoires that made up the dataset.

Overall study results and their limits: Clinical and demographic metadata were provided uncurated, with the amount varying by source and participant.

Input material: peripheral blood. The V and J genes are TRBV6-5 and TRBJ2-7; 7 bases in between match TRBD2. This receptor was identified in a human donor in a cohort sampled during active COVID-19. The CDR3 loop reads CASSSFGGGSYEQYF. The bases read TGTGCCAGCAGTTCGTTCGGCGGGGGCTCCTACGAGCAGTACTTC.